The next 28 T cell receptor beta chains were all read from a single sample in a study of T-cell reconstitution after alpha-beta-depleted transplantation in children. Unique molecular identifiers were used in preparing the TCRbeta library. One entry per CDR3 protein results from TCRdb running MiXCR on the PCR reads. The data hold approximately 79,000 distinct CDR3 sequences, with over 15% observed a single time. This sample comprised PBMCs, mostly from graft donor cells, obtained 360 days after TCRalphabeta/CD19-depleted stem cell transplant. These receptors were collected from a male patient aged 2 to 9 who had a stem cell transplant for acute lymphoblastic leukemia, so the T cells may come from the graft donor.

The rearrangement uses TRBV12-3 or TRBV12-4 and TRBJ1-2; TRBD1 might be the D (6 bases). V lost 3 bases and J lost 4, with 12 bases in between. This CDR3 is built from 14 residues. The CDR3 DNA reads as TGTGCCAGCAGTTTCGCCTACAGGGTCTATGGCTACACCTTC. The encoded protein is CASSFAYRVYGYTF.

This rearrangement joins TRBV7-9 to TRBJ1-1; possible D gene TRBD1, 5 bases. The V and J ends lost 1 base and 0 bases respectively, with 12 bases between them. From germline, CDR1 is SEHNR and CDR2 FQNEAQ (reference sequence). This CDR3 is 16 amino acids long. The CDR3 DNA sequence: TGTGCCAGCAGCTTAGGGCGGCCAGGGTTGAACACTGAAGCTTTCTTT. The encoded protein is CASSLGRPGLNTEAFF. The complete variable domain, with remaining parts taken from reference TRBV7-9 and TRBJ1-1, reads DTGVSQNPRHKITKRGQNVTFRCDPISEHNRLYWYRQTLGQGPEFLTYFQNEAQLEKSRLLSDRFSAERPKGSFSTLEIQRTEQGDSAMYLCASSLGRPGLNTEAFFGQGTRLTVV.

The chain combines TRBV2 with TRBJ2-4; D is undetermined. V lost 1 base, J lost 0 bases, and 10 bases lay in between. CDR1 and CDR2 (germline): SNHLY, FYNNEI. The CDR3 extends over 16 amino acids. The CDR3 here is CASSEEVFLAKNIQYF. The CDR3 DNA reads as TGTGCCAGCAGTGAAGAAGTCTTCCTAGCCAAAAACATTCAGTACTTC.

This clonotype was picked up many times. The chain carries TRBV7-9 and TRBJ2-6; D might be TRBD1 (5 bases). CDR3 length: 15 amino acids. Germline-derived CDR1 and CDR2 are SEHNR and FQNEAQ (reference sequence). The ends were cut back, 5 bases at V and 0 bases at J, with 8 bases in the middle. CDR3: CASSPRVSGANVLTF. The CDR3 nucleotides are TGTGCCAGCAGCCCCAGGGTCTCTGGGGCCAACGTCCTGACTTTC.

V is TRBV12-3 or TRBV12-4 and J is TRBJ2-3; 11 bases agree with TRBD1. Trimming cost V 11 bases and J 2 bases; bases outside gene matches: 15. CDR3 length: 17 amino acids. The chain's CDR3 is CAFNRIWTGGLTDTQYF. CDR3 nucleotides: TGTGCCTTCAACCGGATCTGGACAGGGGGCCTCACAGATACGCAGTATTTT.

This clonotype has only a few counts. The chain has TRBV6-1 and TRBJ2-6, with D maybe TRBD2 (5 bases). V was cut by 6 bases and J by 0 bases, with 6 bases left in between. The CDR3 runs to 14 residues. Germline V CDR1 and CDR2: MNHNS, SASEGT. The CDR3 reads CASRTSSGANVLTF. The CDR3 nucleotides read TGTGCCAGCAGAACTAGCTCTGGGGCCAACGTCCTGACTTTC.

This clonotype was recorded at least ten times. This chain connects TRBV12-3 or TRBV12-4 to TRBJ2-7; 10 bases align to TRBD2. The CDR3 sequence is 14 residues long. Unmatched junction bases numbered 4, after V lost 5 bases and J lost 3 bases. DNA of the CDR3: TGTGCCAGCAGTCTGGGACTAGCGCACTACGAGCAGTACTTC. Translated: CASSLGLAHYEQYF.

This clonotype showed up just a few times. The chain combines TRBV20-1 with TRBJ2-7, with 8 bases identical to TRBD2. Germline V lookup: CDR1 DFQATT, CDR2 SNEGSKA (reference sequence). CDR3 length: 13 residues. Trimming took 3 bases from V and 3 from J; bases not matched to a gene: 4. The CDR3 loop reads CSARGREGYEQYF. The CDR3 coding sequence is TGCAGTGCTAGGGGCCGGGAGGGCTACGAGCAGTACTTC.

The J gene is TRBJ2-5, the V gene TRBV7-8, with 10 bases lining up with TRBD2. The J segment lost 4 bases and the V segment lost 3 bases, leaving 2 bases of the junction unmatched. The germline V gene has CDR1 SGHVS and CDR2 FQNEAQ. The CDR3 is 14 residues long. The CDR3 is CASSFASGRETQYF. The CDR3 DNA sequence: TGTGCCAGCAGCTTTGCTAGCGGGAGAGAGACCCAGTACTTC.

This rearrangement joins TRBV7-9 to TRBJ2-1; no firm D call. V was cut by 4 bases and J by 9 bases, with 4 bases left in between. This CDR3 has 10 residues. The germline CDR1 and CDR2 sequences are SEHNR and FQNEAQ (reference sequence). The CDR3 spells CASSSAEQFF. The CDR3 DNA reads as TGTGCCAGCAGCTCCGCTGAGCAGTTCTTC.

This sequence joins TRBV4-2 and TRBJ2-3; 7 bases are a match to TRBD2. Germline-derived CDR1 and CDR2 are LGHNA and YNFKEQ. This CDR3 has 18 residues. V was clipped by 0 bases and J by 4 bases; unmatched bases: 13. The CDR3 loop reads CASSQEIVAGKGADTQYF. Here the CDR3 DNA reads TGTGCCAGCAGCCAAGAGATAGTAGCGGGTAAAGGGGCAGATACGCAGTATTTT.

This clonotype has more than one count but fewer than ten. This chain connects TRBV20-1 to TRBJ1-6, with 8 bases that match TRBD1. There are 14 residues in the CDR3. V trimming: 3 bases; J trimming: 6 bases; junction bases outside the gene matches: 4. Germline loops: CDR1 DFQATT, CDR2 SNEGSKA (reference sequence). CDR3 loop: CSARGDRGNSPLHF. The CDR3 nucleotides read TGCAGTGCTAGGGGTGACAGGGGTAATTCACCCCTCCACTTT.

Ten or more counts support this clonotype. The rearrangement joins TRBV7-7 to TRBJ2-1, with 9 bases lining up with TRBD2. The CDR3 sequence is 15 residues long. The germline CDR1 and CDR2 sequences are SSHAT and FNYEAQ (reference sequence). Unmatched junction bases numbered 7, after V lost 1 base and J lost 9 bases. CDR3 sequence reads: CASSLGFSGSSEQFF. CDR3 nucleotides: TGTGCCAGCAGCTTAGGGTTTAGCGGGAGTAGTGAGCAGTTCTTC.

This clonotype was detected only a few times. This rearrangement joins TRBV5-1 to TRBJ2-5; 10 bases line up with TRBD1. The CDR3 is made up of 18 amino acids. In germline, CDR1 is SGHRS, CDR2 YFSETQ. V trimming: 4 bases; J trimming: 1 base; junction bases outside the gene matches: 13. For the CDR3, the DNA is TGCGCCAGCAGCCCGGGACAGGGGCTTTCCCGCACCCAAGAGACCCAGTACTTC. Translated, it gives CASSPGQGLSRTQETQYF.

V is TRBV30 and J is TRBJ2-1; D is unresolved. Germline loops: CDR1 GTSNPN, CDR2 SVGIG (reference sequence). Trimming cost V 5 bases and J 3 bases, with 5 bases left between them. This CDR3 comprises 11 residues. CDR3 nucleotide sequence: TGTGCCTGGTCGGACTACAATGAGCAGTTCTTC. Amino acids: CAWSDYNEQFF.

The chain recombines TRBV5-1 with TRBJ2-1; D uncertain. CDR3 length equals 16 residues. The germline V gene encodes CDR1 SGHRS and CDR2 YFSETQ. V was clipped by 0 bases and J by 0 bases, with 10 bases between them. The CDR3 coding sequence is TGCGCCAGCAGCTTGGGGAGAGCCCCCTCCTACAATGAGCAGTTCTTC. It encodes CASSLGRAPSYNEQFF.

This chain links TRBV11-3 with TRBJ2-7; possible D gene TRBD1, 6 bases. Between the trimmed V and J ends, which lost 3 bases and 2 bases, there was a span of 14 bases. The CDR3 totals 15 residues. CDR1 is SGHNT, CDR2 YENEEA, per germline. CDR3 in amino acids: CASSFTQGPTYEQYF. CDR3 DNA sequence: TGTGCCAGCAGCTTCACACAGGGACCTACCTACGAGCAGTACTTC.

Only a few counts were recorded for this clonotype. The chain links TRBV7-9 to TRBJ2-2, with TRBD2 matching 7 bases. The CDR3 runs 17 residues. Germline values: CDR1 SEHNR, CDR2 FQNEAQ (reference sequence). Trimming cost V 0 bases and J 0 bases; bases outside gene matches: 4. The CDR3 is CASSLAPSGPNTGELFF. The CDR3 nucleotides are TGTGCCAGCAGCTTAGCGCCTAGCGGACCGAACACCGGGGAGCTGTTTTTT.

The CDR3 bases are TGTGCCAGCAGCTTAGCCGCAACGCAGTATTTT. It specifies CASSLAATQYF. The chain employs TRBV11-3 and TRBJ2-3; no clear D gene. The CDR3 covers 11 residues. The germline V gene has CDR1 SGHNT and CDR2 YENEEA. Trimming cost V 1 base and J 9 bases, with 5 bases left between them.

This clonotype has only one observation. The chain carries TRBV11-3 and TRBJ2-1; TRBD1 agrees at 7 bases. This CDR3 spans 14 amino acids. The germline gives CDR1 SGHNT, CDR2 YENEEA. After removal of 5 bases from V and 4 bases from J, the junction contained 5 bases not matched to a gene. CDR3 region: CASSQQGLYNEQFF. The CDR3 coding sequence is TGTGCCAGCAGCCAACAGGGGCTTTACAATGAGCAGTTCTTC.

This clonotype was recorded a few times. V and J are TRBV6-5 and TRBJ2-1, with TRBD1 matching 7 bases. V gave up 3 bases and J gave up 5 bases; unmatched junction bases: 4. CDR3 length equals 14 residues. Germline values: CDR1 MNHEY, CDR2 SVGAGI. The CDR3 bases are TGTGCCAGCAGTTATCCGACAGGGAACAATGAGCAGTTCTTC. Amino acid sequence: CASSYPTGNNEQFF.

The chain carries TRBV20-1 and TRBJ2-3, with 15 bases identical to TRBD2. This CDR3 is built from 17 residues. The V segment lost 6 bases and the J segment 0 bases; nucleotides outside the gene matches: 7. Germline V gene data show CDR1 as DFQATT and CDR2 as SNEGSKA (reference sequence). As DNA, the CDR3 is TGCAGTGCCACGCCGGGACTAGCGGGAGGAAGCACAGATACGCAGTATTTT. This sequence encodes CSATPGLAGGSTDTQYF.

The J gene is TRBJ2-2, the V gene TRBV12-3 or TRBV12-4; 9 bases agree with TRBD2. CDR3 length: 19 amino acids. The DNA for the CDR3 is TGTACCATCAGTTTAGCGCGGCTCGGCGGGAGGGCCTGTACCGGGGAGCTGTTTTTT. Its protein product is CTISLARLGGRACTGELFF.

This clonotype was detected a few times. The chain employs TRBV5-1 and TRBJ2-2; no firm D call. This CDR3 is built from 14 residues. Deletions cut 2 bases from V and 0 bases from J, with 5 bases between. CDR1 is SGHRS, CDR2 YFSETQ, per germline. The CDR3 reads CASSFSTNTGELFF. Written as DNA, the CDR3 is TGCGCCAGCAGCTTTTCAACGAACACCGGGGAGCTGTTTTTT.

In this sample, this clonotype turned up a few times. The chain employs TRBV3-1 and TRBJ2-6, with D possibly matching TRBD2 (7 bases). CDR3 length: 18 amino acids. With 2 bases removed from V and 0 bases from J, the gap between germline ends came to 14 bases. Germline CDR1 is LGHDT and CDR2 is YNNKEL (reference sequence). The CDR3 DNA reads TGTGCCAGCAGCCAACGGGGGGCAGGGAGCTCTGGGGCCAACGTCCTGACTTTC. Translating gives CASSQRGAGSSGANVLTF.

A few counts support this clonotype. The chain combines TRBV10-3 with TRBJ2-7; D is possibly TRBD2 (6 bases). The CDR3 runs 17 residues. With 2 bases removed from V and 3 bases from J, the gap between germline ends came to 20 bases. The germline CDR1 and CDR2 sequences are ENHRY and SYGVKD. In DNA, the CDR3 is TGTGCCATCAGTGAGAGGAGTAGCGGCCCCTCCTACTACGAGCAGTACTTC. Amino acid sequence: CAISERSSGPSYYEQYF.

V gene TRBV2 combines with J gene TRBJ2-5; D possibly corresponds to TRBD1 (5 bases). V lost 4 bases and J lost 4, with 10 bases in between. Germline V gene lookup returns CDR1 SNHLY and CDR2 FYNNEI. This CDR3 region has 13 residues. CDR3 loop: CASSGRVGETQYF. The CDR3 coding sequence is TGTGCCAGCAGTGGCAGGGTTGGAGAGACCCAGTACTTC. The whole variable domain, remainder taken from reference TRBV2 and TRBJ2-5, is EPEVTQTPSHQVTQMGQEVILRCVPISNHLYFYWYRQILGQKVEFLVSFYNNEISEKSEIFDDQFSVERPDGSNFTLKIRSTKLEDSAMYFCASSGRVGETQYFGPGTRLLVL.

The V and J genes are TRBV4-2 and TRBJ2-5; 8 bases are shared with TRBD2. Germline-derived CDR1 and CDR2 are LGHNA and YNFKEQ. V gave up 1 base and J gave up 3 bases; unmatched junction bases: 7. This CDR3 comprises 16 residues. CDR3 amino acids: CASSQGLAGWEETQYF. The CDR3 nucleotides are TGTGCCAGCAGCCAAGGGCTAGCGGGCTGGGAAGAGACCCAGTACTTC.